This T cell receptor beta chain was documented in a study of blood T cell repertoires in COVID-19. Background on the study: The United States, Italy and Spain supplied acute and convalescent COVID-19 samples. PBMCs, B-cell-depleted T cells, or T cells provided the cDNA or gDNA that made up the material.

In the authors' workflow: Amplification with reference gene primers provided the estimates of nucleated cell counts. TCRdb keeps only in-frame clones here, not all; method: immunoSEQ multiplex PCR. D and trimming were read from the DNA, whereas the V and J calls and clone size are those reported in that table. The table lists roughly 230,000 clones, 85% of them singletons, with about 0.93% in the top ten. CDR3 length: 12 residues. The germline gives CDR1 SEHNR, CDR2 FQNEAQ (reference sequence). Trimming removed 5 bases at V and 10 bases at J, with 14 bases between. V gene TRBV7-9 combines with J gene TRBJ1-1; TRBD1 might be the D (5 bases). Sequenced material: peripheral blood. The receptor comes from a man aged 40-49 years with acute or convalescent COVID-19. CDR3 loop: CASSVTGVGAFF. The DNA of the CDR3 is TGTGCCAGCAGCGTAACAGGCGTTGGAGCTTTCTTT.